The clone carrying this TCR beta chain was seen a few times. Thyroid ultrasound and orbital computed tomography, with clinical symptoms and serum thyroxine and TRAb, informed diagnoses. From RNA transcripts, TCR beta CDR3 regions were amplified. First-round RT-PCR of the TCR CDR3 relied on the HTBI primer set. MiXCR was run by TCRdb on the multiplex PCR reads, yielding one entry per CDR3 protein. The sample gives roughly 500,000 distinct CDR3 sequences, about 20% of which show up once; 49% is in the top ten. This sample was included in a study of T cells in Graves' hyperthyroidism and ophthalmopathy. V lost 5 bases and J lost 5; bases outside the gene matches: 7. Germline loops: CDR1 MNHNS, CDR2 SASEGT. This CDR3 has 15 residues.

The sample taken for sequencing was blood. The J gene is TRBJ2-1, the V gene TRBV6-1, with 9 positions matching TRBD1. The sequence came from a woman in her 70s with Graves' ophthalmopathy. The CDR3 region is CASSPQGAPHNEQFF. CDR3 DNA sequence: TGTGCCAGCAGTCCACAGGGGGCCCCCCACAATGAGCAGTTCTTC.